The 27 T cell receptor beta chains given below trace back to one sample, sequenced in a study of blood T cells in healthy people across ages. The use of a sample-barcoded 5' primer and a J-beta primer mix characterized a second PCR of roughly 7 to 12 cycles. TCRdb passed the 5' RACE reads through MiXCR, listing each CDR3 protein once. The table shows approximately 800,000 distinct CDR3 sequences, with 58% occurring only once. The specimen was blood. These receptors were collected from a man aged 25-40 years in good health.

This clonotype was seen a single time. This chain joins TRBV10-3 and TRBJ2-2; TRBD1 aligns across 8 bases. Germline CDR1 and CDR2: ENHRY and SYGVKD. This CDR3 is built from 14 residues. Germline trimming cut 4 bases from V and 3 bases from J; bases unmatched to any gene: 1. CDR3 sequence: CAISATGDTGELFF. The CDR3 nucleotides are TGTGCCATCAGTGCGACAGGGGACACCGGGGAGCTGTTTTTT.

This clonotype was counted once. The genes are TRBV14 and TRBJ2-7; D remains ambiguous. The CDR3 contains 15 residues. Trimming left V 1 base short and J 3 bases short, with 13 bases between. From germline, CDR1 is SGHDN and CDR2 FVKESK. The CDR3 region is CASSQVGLKGYEQYF. The CDR3, as DNA: TGTGCCAGCAGCCAAGTCGGCCTGAAGGGCTACGAGCAGTACTTC.

The chain employs TRBV29-1 and TRBJ2-6, with 7 nucleotides matching TRBD1. Trimming took 7 bases from V and 0 from J; bases not matched to a gene: 12. CDR1 and CDR2 (germline): SQVTM, ANQGSEA. The CDR3 consists of 17 residues. For the CDR3, the DNA is TGCAGCGCACGGGGACAGATTGGCAACTCTGGGGCCAACGTCCTGACTTTC. Its protein product is CSARGQIGNSGANVLTF.

The J gene is TRBJ2-5, the V gene TRBV28; D not resolved. CDR1 is MDHEN, CDR2 SYDVKM, per germline. This CDR3 has 12 amino acids. V lost 6 bases and J 6 bases, leaving 11 bases between the germline ends. CDR3 region: CASRLNRKTQYF. CDR3 bases: TGTGCCAGCAGGTTGAACAGAAAGACCCAGTACTTC.

CDR3 nucleotides: TGCAGCGTAGTACAGGGAGGTGTTAATGAAAAACTGTTTTTT. Its translation is CSVVQGGVNEKLFF. The rearrangement uses TRBV29-1 and TRBJ1-4; D might be TRBD1 (6 bases). The CDR3 consists of 14 residues. Germline CDR1 and CDR2: SQVTM and ANQGSEA. V was shortened by 6 bases and J by 4 bases, with 15 bases between the two germline ends.

At least ten counts were recorded for this clonotype. The chain uses TRBV27 and TRBJ2-6; the D is unclear. The CDR3 covers 18 residues. CDR1 is MNHEY and CDR2 is SMNVEV in the germline V gene (reference sequence). Deletions cut 6 bases from V and 0 bases from J, with 18 bases between. CDR3 nucleotides: TGTGCCAGCAGATTGTTCCCCCCCCCAGACTCTGGGGCCAACGTCCTGACTTTC. Translating gives CASRLFPPPDSGANVLTF.

V usage is TRBV6-1 and J usage is TRBJ1-5; D is unresolved. The V end lost 3 bases, the J end lost 7 bases, and 16 bases lay between the germline ends. Germline values: CDR1 MNHNS, CDR2 SASEGT. The CDR3 spans 15 residues. CDR3 sequence reads: CASSDSTGSVQPQHF. Written as DNA, the CDR3 is TGTGCCAGCAGTGACTCCACGGGCTCGGTACAGCCCCAGCATTTT.

The chain links TRBV20-1 to TRBJ2-1; 7 bases fit TRBD2. This CDR3 spans 13 amino acids. Germline lookup yields CDR1 DFQATT and CDR2 SNEGSKA (reference sequence). The junction had 6 bases not matched to a gene; V was cut back by 3 bases and J by 7 bases. CDR3 sequence reads: CSARPTSRNEQFF. In DNA, the CDR3 is TGCAGTGCTAGGCCGACTAGCAGAAATGAGCAGTTCTTC.

This chain joins TRBV30 and TRBJ2-7; D tentatively reads TRBD1 or TRBD2 (5 bases each). Germline values: CDR1 GTSNPN, CDR2 SVGIG (reference sequence). The CDR3 extends over 14 amino acids. V lost 2 bases and J lost 0, with 11 bases in between. The CDR3 nucleotides read TGTGCCTGGAGTCGGGGCCTGAGCTCCTACGAGCAGTACTTC. This gives the protein CAWSRGLSSYEQYF.

The chain couples TRBV29-1 to TRBJ1-2; 10 nucleotides align to TRBD1. Germline V CDR1 and CDR2: SQVTM, ANQGSEA. CDR3 size: 15 residues. V trimming: 2 bases; J trimming: 2 bases; junction bases outside the gene matches: 5. The CDR3 sequence: CSVEIRQGANYGYTF. The DNA of the CDR3 is TGCAGCGTTGAAATAAGACAGGGGGCAAACTATGGCTACACCTTC. The variable domain in full, with the rest retrieved from reference TRBV29-1 and TRBJ1-2, is SAVISQKPSRDICQRGTSLTIQCQVDSQVTMMFWYRQQPGQSLTLIATANQGSEATYESGFVIDKFPISRPNLTFSTLTVSNMSPEDSSIYLCSVEIRQGANYGYTFGSGTRLTVV.

This clonotype was seen only a few times. The CDR3 reads CASSYTGGSYNEQFF. The CDR3 DNA sequence: TGTGCCAGCAGTTATACTGGCGGCTCCTACAATGAGCAGTTCTTC. The chain carries TRBV6-2 or TRBV6-3 and TRBJ2-1, with no clear D. The germline V gene has CDR1 MNHEY and CDR2 SVGEGT. There are 15 residues in the CDR3. Trimming cost V 3 bases and J 0 bases, with 9 bases left between them.

The rearrangement uses TRBV6-2 or TRBV6-3 and TRBJ2-2; D uncertain. Trimming removed 3 bases at V and 7 bases at J, with 6 bases between. The CDR3 is 12 amino acids. CDR1 and CDR2 (germline): MNHEY, SVGEGT. The CDR3 region is CASSYVVGELFF. The CDR3 DNA follows: TGTGCCAGCAGTTATGTCGTCGGGGAGCTGTTTTTT.

CDR3 DNA sequence: TGTGCCAGCAGCGAGGCCGACAGGCCCTACGAGCAGTACTTC. The encoded protein is CASSEADRPYEQYF. The V gene is TRBV9, the J gene TRBJ2-4, with a weak D call TRBD1 (6 bases). Matching the DNA end better, TRBJ2-7 makes the J call doubtful. This CDR3 contains 14 residues. The germline gives CDR1 SGDLS, CDR2 YYNGEE.

The V and J genes are TRBV4-3 and TRBJ2-7, with 8 bases that match TRBD2. The V and J ends lost 1 base and 4 bases, in that order; junction bases with no gene match: 3. Germline V CDR1 and CDR2: LGHNA, YSLEER. This CDR3 is built from 14 residues. The CDR3 coding sequence is TGCGCCAGCAGCCAAGCGGGGGGGGGATACGAGCAGTACTTC. This sequence encodes CASSQAGGGYEQYF.

This clonotype was detected only once. V and J are TRBV12-3 or TRBV12-4 and TRBJ2-3; 10 bases are a match to TRBD2. V lost 1 base and J lost 3; bases outside the gene matches: 7. CDR3 size: 17 residues. Here the CDR3 DNA reads TGTGCCAGCAGTTTAGGCAGCGGGGGGGCTTCGACAGATACGCAGTATTTT. Protein: CASSLGSGGASTDTQYF.

In DNA, the CDR3 is TGCGCCAGCAGCCTTCGACAGGGTCATGGGGATGAGCAGTTCTTC. Encoded protein: CASSLRQGHGDEQFF. V and J are TRBV4-1 and TRBJ2-1; 7 bases fit TRBD1. The V segment lost 4 bases and the J segment 8 bases; nucleotides outside the gene matches: 11. The CDR3 has 15 residues. Germline V gene data show CDR1 as MGHRA and CDR2 as YSYEKL.

This chain uses TRBV6-1 with TRBJ2-2, with D tentatively TRBD1 (6 bases). Germline-derived CDR1 and CDR2 are MNHNS and SASEGT. The length of the CDR3 is 15 residues. Trimming took 3 bases from V and 8 from J, leaving 16 bases between them. The chain's CDR3 is CASSEPGHTTGELFF. The CDR3 bases are TGTGCCAGCAGTGAGCCGGGACACACAACGGGGGAGCTGTTTTTT.

In nucleotides, the CDR3 is TGTGCCAGCAGCCGACTGGACAGGGCGAGTGGCTACACCTTC. The encoded protein is CASSRLDRASGYTF. The rearrangement uses TRBV3-1 and TRBJ1-2, with 8 positions matching TRBD1. In germline, CDR1 is LGHDT, CDR2 YNNKEL (reference sequence). This CDR3 has 14 residues. V was pared by 4 bases and J by 7 bases, with 8 bases of the junction left unmatched.

The CDR3 nucleotides read TGTGCCAGCACCCATATCCCGACAGGCTACGAGCAGTACTTC. Translating gives CASTHIPTGYEQYF. The rearrangement links TRBV28 to TRBJ2-7; TRBD1 might be the D (6 bases). Germline V CDR1 and CDR2: MDHEN, SYDVKM. The V end lost 7 bases, the J end lost 3 bases, and 16 bases lay between the germline ends. The CDR3 covers 14 residues.

The CDR3 region has the DNA TGTGCCAGCAGAGAACAGGAGGGGTATGGCTACACCTTC. It yields the protein CASREQEGYGYTF. The V and J genes are TRBV7-2 and TRBJ1-2; a weak D match, TRBD1 (5 bases). The V end was cut by 6 bases, the J end by 5 bases, with 13 bases between. This CDR3 is built from 13 residues. Germline CDR1 SGHTA, CDR2 FQGNSA.

This clonotype was detected a few times. This chain links TRBV27 with TRBJ2-3, with D maybe TRBD2 (5 bases). V was pared by 3 bases and J by 4 bases, with 14 bases between. CDR3 length equals 15 residues. Looked up from germline, CDR1 is MNHEY and CDR2 is SMNVEV (reference sequence). CDR3 region: CASSFVGEDSDTQYF. CDR3 DNA: TGTGCCAGCAGTTTTGTGGGAGAAGATTCAGATACGCAGTATTTT.

CDR3 residues: CASSPIAGLNEQFF. As DNA, the CDR3 is TGTGCCAGCAGCCCGATAGCGGGATTGAATGAGCAGTTCTTC. The rearrangement links TRBV9 to TRBJ2-1; 8 bases are a match to TRBD2. The trim removed 4 bases at V and 7 bases at J, leaving 7 bases unmatched. The CDR3 is 14 residues long. In germline, CDR1 is SGDLS, CDR2 YYNGEE.

This clonotype occurred a few times. The rearrangement uses TRBV7-9 and TRBJ1-1; D possibly corresponds to TRBD1 (5 bases). The CDR3 length is 12 residues. V lost 8 bases, J lost 4 bases, and 11 bases lay in between. The germline V gene encodes CDR1 SEHNR and CDR2 FQNEAQ (reference sequence). CDR3 sequence: CASRDATTEAFF. CDR3 sequence (DNA): TGTGCCAGCCGGGACGCCACCACTGAAGCTTTCTTT.

This chain joins TRBV20-1 and TRBJ2-1, with TRBD1 matching 11 bases. This CDR3 region has 15 residues. CDR1 is DFQATT and CDR2 is SNEGSKA in the germline V gene (reference sequence). J was trimmed by 2 bases and V by 4 bases; bases with no gene match: 4. Here the CDR3 reads CSAMPGQGAYNEQFF. Here the CDR3 DNA reads TGCAGTGCTATGCCGGGACAGGGGGCCTACAATGAGCAGTTCTTC.

This rearrangement joins TRBV4-1 to TRBJ2-7; TRBD2 matches 9 bases. CDR1 is MGHRA, CDR2 YSYEKL, per germline. The CDR3 consists of 16 residues. The V segment lost 4 bases and the J segment 6 bases; nucleotides outside the gene matches: 13. CDR3 DNA sequence: TGCGCCAGCAGCCCCCACCTTACGGGACTAGCAGTCGAGCAGTACTTC. This gives the protein CASSPHLTGLAVEQYF.

This rearrangement joins TRBV7-2 to TRBJ2-1; TRBD2 matches 7 bases. J lost 3 bases, V lost 3 bases, and 5 bases had no gene match. The CDR3 has 15 residues. Per the germline V gene, CDR1 is SGHTA and CDR2 is FQGNSA. The CDR3 region has the DNA TGTGCCAGCAGCTTTAGCGGGTTGGGCTACAATGAGCAGTTCTTC. Its protein product is CASSFSGLGYNEQFF.

V is TRBV5-1 and J is TRBJ2-5; D uncertain. The CDR3 spans 13 residues. Germline CDR1 reads SGHRS; CDR2 reads YFSETQ. V was pared by 4 bases and J by 1 base, with 8 bases between. The CDR3 DNA sequence: TGCGCCAGCAGCCCGCTTACCCAAGAGACCCAGTACTTC. This encodes CASSPLTQETQYF.